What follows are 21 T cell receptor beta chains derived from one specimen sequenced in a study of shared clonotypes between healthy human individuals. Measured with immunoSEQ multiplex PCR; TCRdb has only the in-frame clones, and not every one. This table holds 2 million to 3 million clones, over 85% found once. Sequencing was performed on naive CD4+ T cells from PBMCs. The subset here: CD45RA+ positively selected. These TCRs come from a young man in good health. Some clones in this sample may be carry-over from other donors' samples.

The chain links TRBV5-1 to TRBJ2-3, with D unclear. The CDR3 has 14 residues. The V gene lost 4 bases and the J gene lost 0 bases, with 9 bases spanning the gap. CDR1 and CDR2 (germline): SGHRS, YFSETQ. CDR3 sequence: CASSQRPSTDTQYF. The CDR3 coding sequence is TGCGCCAGCAGCCAGAGACCTAGCACAGATACGCAGTATTTT.

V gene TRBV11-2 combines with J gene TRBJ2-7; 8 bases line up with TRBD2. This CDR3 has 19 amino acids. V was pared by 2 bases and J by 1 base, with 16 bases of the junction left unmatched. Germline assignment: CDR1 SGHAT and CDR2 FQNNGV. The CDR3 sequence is CASSLRFWREVTASYEQYF. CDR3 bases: TGTGCCAGCAGCTTAAGGTTCTGGCGGGAGGTAACGGCATCCTACGAGCAGTACTTC.

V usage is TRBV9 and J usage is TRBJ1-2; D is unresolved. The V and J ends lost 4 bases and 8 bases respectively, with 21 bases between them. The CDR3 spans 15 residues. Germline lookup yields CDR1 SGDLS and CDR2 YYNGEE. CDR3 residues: CASSIRDSAFEGYTF. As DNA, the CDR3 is TGTGCCAGCAGCATACGAGACTCGGCTTTCGAGGGCTACACCTTC.

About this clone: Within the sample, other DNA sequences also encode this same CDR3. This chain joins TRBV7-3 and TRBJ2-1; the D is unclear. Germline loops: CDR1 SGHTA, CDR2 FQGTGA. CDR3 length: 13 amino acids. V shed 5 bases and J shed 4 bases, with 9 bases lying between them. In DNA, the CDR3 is TGTGCCAGCAGCCTTTCCCGGTACAATGAGCAGTTCTTC. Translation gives CASSLSRYNEQFF.

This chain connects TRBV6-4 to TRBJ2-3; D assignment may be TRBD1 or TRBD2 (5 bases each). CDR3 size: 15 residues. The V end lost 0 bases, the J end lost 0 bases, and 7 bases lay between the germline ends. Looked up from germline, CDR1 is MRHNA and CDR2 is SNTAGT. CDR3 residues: CASSDSWDSTDTQYF. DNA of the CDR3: TGTGCCAGCAGTGACTCTTGGGACAGCACAGATACGCAGTATTTT.

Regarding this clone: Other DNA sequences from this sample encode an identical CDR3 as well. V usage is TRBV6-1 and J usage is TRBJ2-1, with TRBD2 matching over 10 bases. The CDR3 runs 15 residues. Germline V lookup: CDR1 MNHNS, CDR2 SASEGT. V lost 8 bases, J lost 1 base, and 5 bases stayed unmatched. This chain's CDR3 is CASSERGGSYNEQFF. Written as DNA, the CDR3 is TGTGCCAGCTCCGAGCGGGGGGGATCCTACAATGAGCAGTTCTTC.

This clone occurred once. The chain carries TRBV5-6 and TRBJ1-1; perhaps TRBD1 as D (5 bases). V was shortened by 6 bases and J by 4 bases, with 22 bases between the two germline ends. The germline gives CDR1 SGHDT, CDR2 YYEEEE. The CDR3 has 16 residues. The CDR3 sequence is CASIPPPQGRGTEAFF. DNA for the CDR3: TGTGCCAGCATCCCACCCCCGCAGGGTCGGGGCACTGAAGCTTTCTTT.

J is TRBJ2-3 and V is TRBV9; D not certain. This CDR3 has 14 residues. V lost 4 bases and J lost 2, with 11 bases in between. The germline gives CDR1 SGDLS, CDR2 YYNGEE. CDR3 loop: CASSLEPFTDTQYF. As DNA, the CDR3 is TGTGCCAGCAGCCTTGAGCCTTTCACAGATACGCAGTATTTT.

The CDR3 nucleotides read TGTGCCAGCAGTGTCGGACTAGCGAGCACCGGGGAGCTGTTTTTT. Translating it yields CASSVGLASTGELFF. The rearrangement links TRBV6-4 to TRBJ2-2; 9 bases agree with TRBD2. This CDR3 has 15 amino acids. V was clipped by 4 bases and J by 4 bases; unmatched bases: 4. CDR1 MRHNA and CDR2 SNTAGT come from the germline V gene.

This CDR3 reads CASSFVRDEGRRNIQYF. DNA of the CDR3: TGTGCCAGCAGCTTCGTCCGGGACGAAGGCAGGCGGAACATTCAGTACTTC. V is TRBV5-6 and J is TRBJ2-4; tentatively, D is TRBD1 or TRBD2 (5 bases each). From germline, CDR1 is SGHDT and CDR2 YYEEEE. The length of the CDR3 is 17 residues. V was trimmed by 2 bases and J by 7 bases, leaving 22 bases between them. The variable domain in full, completed from reference TRBV5-6 and TRBJ2-4, reads DAGVTQSPTHLIKTRGQQVTLRCSPKSGHDTVSWYQQALGQGPQFIFQYYEEEERQRGNFPDRFSGHQFPNYSSELNVNALLLGDSALYLCASSFVRDEGRRNIQYFGAGTRLSVL.

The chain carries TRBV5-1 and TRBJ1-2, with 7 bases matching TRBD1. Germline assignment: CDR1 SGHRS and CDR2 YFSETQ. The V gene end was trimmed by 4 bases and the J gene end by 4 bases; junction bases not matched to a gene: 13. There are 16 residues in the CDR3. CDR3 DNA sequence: TGCGCCAGCAGCCCGCTCACAGGGGAATTTTCCTATGGCTACACCTTC. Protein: CASSPLTGEFSYGYTF. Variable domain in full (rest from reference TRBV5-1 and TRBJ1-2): KAGVTQTPRYLIKTRGQQVTLSCSPISGHRSVSWYQQTPGQGLQFLFEYFSETQRNKGNFPGRFSGRQFSNSRSEMNVSTLELGDSALYLCASSPLTGEFSYGYTFGSGTRLTVV.

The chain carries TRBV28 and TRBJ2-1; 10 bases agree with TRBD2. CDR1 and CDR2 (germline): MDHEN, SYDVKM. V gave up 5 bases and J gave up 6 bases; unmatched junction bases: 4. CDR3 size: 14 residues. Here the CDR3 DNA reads TGTGCCAGCAGTATCCTAGCGGGAGCCAATGAGCAGTTCTTC. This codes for CASSILAGANEQFF.

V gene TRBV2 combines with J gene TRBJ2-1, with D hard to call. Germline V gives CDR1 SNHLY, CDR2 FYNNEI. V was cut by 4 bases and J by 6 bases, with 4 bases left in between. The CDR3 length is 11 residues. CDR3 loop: CASSVVNEQFF. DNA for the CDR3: TGTGCCAGCAGTGTCGTCAATGAGCAGTTCTTC.

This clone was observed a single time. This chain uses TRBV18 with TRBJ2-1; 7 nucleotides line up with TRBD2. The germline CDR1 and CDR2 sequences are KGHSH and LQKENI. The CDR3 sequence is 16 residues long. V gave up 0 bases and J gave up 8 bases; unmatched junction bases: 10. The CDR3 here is CASSPPGGLGVDEQFF. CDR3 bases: TGTGCCAGCTCACCACCGGGAGGGCTGGGGGTGGATGAGCAGTTCTTC.

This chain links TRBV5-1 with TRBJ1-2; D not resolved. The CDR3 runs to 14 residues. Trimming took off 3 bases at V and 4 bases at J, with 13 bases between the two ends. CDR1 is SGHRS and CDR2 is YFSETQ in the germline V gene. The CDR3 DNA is TGCGCCAGCAGCTCGGATGGTGGAGGCTATGGCTACACCTTC. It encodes CASSSDGGGYGYTF. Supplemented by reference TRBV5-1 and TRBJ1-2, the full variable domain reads KAGVTQTPRYLIKTRGQQVTLSCSPISGHRSVSWYQQTPGQGLQFLFEYFSETQRNKGNFPGRFSGRQFSNSRSEMNVSTLELGDSALYLCASSSDGGGYGYTFGSGTRLTVV.

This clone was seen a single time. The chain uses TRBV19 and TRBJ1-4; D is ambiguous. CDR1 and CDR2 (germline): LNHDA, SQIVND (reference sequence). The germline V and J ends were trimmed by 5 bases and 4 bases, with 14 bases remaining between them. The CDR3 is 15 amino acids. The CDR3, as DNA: TGTGCCAGTAGTCCCCGGTTTCCCCGTAATGAAAAACTGTTTTTT. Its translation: CASSPRFPRNEKLFF.

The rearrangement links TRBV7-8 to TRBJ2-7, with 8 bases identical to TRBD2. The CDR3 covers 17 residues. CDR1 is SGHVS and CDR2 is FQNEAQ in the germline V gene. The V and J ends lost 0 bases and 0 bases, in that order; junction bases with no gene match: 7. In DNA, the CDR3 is TGTGCCAGCAGCTTAGCGGGAGATCTAGCGGGCTCCTACGAGCAGTACTTC. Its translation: CASSLAGDLAGSYEQYF.

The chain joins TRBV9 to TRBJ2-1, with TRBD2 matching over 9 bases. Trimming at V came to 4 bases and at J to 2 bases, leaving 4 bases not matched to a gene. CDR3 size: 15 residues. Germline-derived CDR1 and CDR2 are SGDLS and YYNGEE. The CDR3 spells CASSTSGHPYNEQFF. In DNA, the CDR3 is TGTGCCAGCAGCACTAGCGGGCACCCCTACAATGAGCAGTTCTTC.

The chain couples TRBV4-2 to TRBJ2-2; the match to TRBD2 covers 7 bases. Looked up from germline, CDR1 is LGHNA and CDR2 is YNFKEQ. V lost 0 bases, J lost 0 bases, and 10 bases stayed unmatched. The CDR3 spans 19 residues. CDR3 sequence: CASSQETSRRASNTGELFF. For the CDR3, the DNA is TGTGCCAGCAGCCAAGAGACTAGCCGACGAGCGTCGAACACCGGGGAGCTGTTTTTT.

The CDR3 bases are TGTGCCAGCACCTATGACGGACCGAACTCCTACGAGCAGTACTTC. It yields the protein CASTYDGPNSYEQYF. This chain links TRBV6-6 with TRBJ2-7, with unresolved D. This CDR3 has 15 residues. Trimming removed 7 bases at V and 0 bases at J, with 16 bases between. From germline, CDR1 is MNHNY and CDR2 SVGAGI (reference sequence).

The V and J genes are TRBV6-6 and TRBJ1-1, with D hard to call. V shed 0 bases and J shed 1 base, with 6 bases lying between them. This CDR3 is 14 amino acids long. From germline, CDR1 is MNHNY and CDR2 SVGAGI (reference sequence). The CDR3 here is CASSYSSRNTEAFF. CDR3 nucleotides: TGTGCCAGCAGTTACTCCAGCAGGAACACTGAAGCTTTCTTT.